This note documents a single T cell receptor (beta chain) sequence. This clone's antigen is unknown. Qualities for individual bases were not recorded, and no much larger clone is one base off. This record comes from a study of OX40 agonist ivuxolimab in advanced cancers. Background for the entire study: Ivuxolimab was an agonistic, fully human IgG2 monoclonal antibody directed against OX40 (CD134), a costimulatory receptor. In the dose-escalation cohort, 75% to 85% of patients were male, and the mean age was approximately 60 years with a range of 23 to 79. The monotherapy dose-escalation portion (N = 52 patients) of the phase I ivuxolimab trial is reported in the paper. Intravenous ivuxolimab was administered to patients every 2 weeks at six dose levels: 0.01, 0.1, 0.3, 1.5, 3 and 10 mg/kg. Patients were allowed to have had prior anti-PD-1, anti-PD-L1 or anti-CTLA-4 therapy, and 40% of the dose-escalation patients had previously received checkpoint inhibitors. Peripheral TCRbeta sequencing aimed to test whether ivuxolimab altered TCR sequence diversity and caused clonal T-cell expansion. Of the 50 or so patients in dose escalation, 19 had hepatocellular carcinoma, about 15 had melanoma, 9 had renal cell carcinoma and 9 had head and neck cancer. Partial responses occurred in three dose-escalation patients: two with cutaneous melanoma and one with hepatocellular carcinoma. Study-level results and caveats: Low levels of normalized T-cell clonal expansion were also shown by some nonresponding patients. Clonal expansion of both CD4+ and CD8+ blood T cells was observed from baseline to week 6 at doses 0.1 to 3.0 mg/kg. Partial responders in the 0.1-3.0 mg/kg groups had among the lowest normalized peripheral clonal expansion, especially among CD8+ T cells. The antigen specificity of the peripheral T cells that underwent clonal expansion was not determined. On average, CD8+ T cells showed more expanded clones than CD4+ T cells after ivuxolimab.

The trial excluded patients who had a history of autoimmune disease or who were on systemic immunosuppression. In every dose cohort, peripheral blood was drawn for TCR sequencing at baseline, cycle 4 day 1, and cycle 7 day 1. Samples were obtained from an open-label, multicenter, first-in-human phase I dose-escalation trial of ivuxolimab. Adults with locally advanced or metastatic melanoma, renal cell carcinoma, hepatocellular carcinoma or head and neck squamous cell carcinoma were enrolled in the trial. Before TCR sequencing, CD4+ T cells and CD8+ T cells from peripheral blood were sorted into separate populations. In the germline V gene (reference sequence), CDR1 corresponds to MNHEY and CDR2 to SMNVEV. CDR3 length: 14 amino acids, cysteine to phenylalanine. Of the read, only the CDR3 DNA is kept; its 42 bases are in frame from base 1. V was cut back by 4 bases and J by 2 bases, leaving a gap of 11 bases between them.

Genomic DNA was extracted from sorted cells for sequencing of the TCRbeta CDR3 region. The immunoSEQ Assay was used for sequencing of TCRbeta CDR3 regions. In its TCRdb copy, this immuneACCESS table keeps in-frame sequences only and misses some clones. Where compared with another copy, unresolved V genes explain less than half of these, and the others have no known cause. In this sample the table shows about 55,000 clones, approximately 83% of which occur a single time. The leading ten clones occupy more than 9.5% of the sample. The rearranged chain carries TRBV27 and TRBJ1-1; a weak D assignment points to TRBD1 (6 bases agree). Specimen: CD4+ or CD8+ T cells sorted from blood, collected in a trial of the OX40 agonist ivuxolimab. This TCR was recovered from an adult with an advanced solid tumor such as melanoma, head and neck, liver or kidney cancer. For the CDR3, the sequence is CASSSGGGNTEAFF. The DNA sequence is given as TGTGCCAGCAGTTCGGGAGGGGGAAACACTGAAGCTTTCTTT.